Below are 17 T cell receptor beta chains sequenced from a single sample in a study of T cell responses to AZD1222 COVID-19 vaccine. The method was immunoSEQ multiplex PCR; TCRdb's version includes in-frame clones alone and lacks a portion of them. Of over 85,000 clones in the sample, around 89% are singletons; the top ten hold just under 7.5%. Sequenced material: peripheral blood, taken on day 0 of AZD1222 vaccination. Source of these receptors: an adult in good health.

The chain couples TRBV29-1 to TRBJ1-2; 10 bases agree with TRBD1. The V and J ends lost 5 bases and 6 bases, in that order; junction bases with no gene match: 9. Germline values: CDR1 SQVTM, CDR2 ANQGSEA. The CDR3 sequence is 14 residues long. The CDR3 loop is CSVMPGQGTHGYTF. DNA for the CDR3: TGCAGCGTTATGCCGGGACAGGGGACGCATGGCTACACCTTC.

The V call is TRBV7-2, the J call TRBJ1-1, with a tentative D call TRBD1 (5 bases). Germline loops: CDR1 SGHTA, CDR2 FQGNSA. This CDR3 is 14 amino acids long. Deletions cut 5 bases from V and 6 bases from J, with 16 bases between. DNA of the CDR3: TGTGCCAGCAGCCCTGCCAGGGCGTACGCTGAAGCTTTCTTT. This sequence encodes CASSPARAYAEAFF.

The gene calls are TRBV28 and TRBJ1-1; tentatively, D is TRBD1 (5 bases). Germline V gives CDR1 MDHEN, CDR2 SYDVKM. V was pared by 3 bases and J by 0 bases, with 8 bases between. CDR3 size: 14 residues. The CDR3, as DNA: TGTGCCAGCAGTTTTTCGGGGGTGAACACTGAAGCTTTCTTT. Its protein is CASSFSGVNTEAFF.

The gene calls are TRBV19 and TRBJ2-2; D remains unclear. Germline V gives CDR1 LNHDA, CDR2 SQIVND (reference sequence). Trimming cost V 7 bases and J 5 bases, with 17 bases left between them. The CDR3 loop spans 15 amino acids. The CDR3 coding sequence is TGTGCCAGTAATGAGTGGGGAATAGGGACCGGGGAGCTGTTTTTT. Protein: CASNEWGIGTGELFF.

V and J are TRBV6-5 and TRBJ1-1; D remains ambiguous. The CDR3 extends over 13 amino acids. Germline V gene lookup returns CDR1 MNHEY and CDR2 SVGAGI. Trimming removed 6 bases at V and 1 base at J, with 9 bases between. CDR3 sequence (DNA): TGTGCCAGCAGATCACAGCGGAACACTGAAGCTTTCTTT. Translating it yields CASRSQRNTEAFF.

This clone appeared once. The V and J genes are TRBV6-5 and TRBJ2-3; D assignment may be TRBD1 or TRBD2 (5 bases each). This CDR3 spans 13 amino acids. V lost 8 bases to trimming and J lost 2 bases, with 11 bases between them. CDR1 is MNHEY and CDR2 is SVGAGI in the germline V gene. The CDR3 sequence: CASLPGATDTQYF. The DNA for the CDR3 is TGTGCCAGCCTCCCCGGGGCCACAGATACGCAGTATTTT.

V and J are TRBV7-9 and TRBJ1-2; D remains unclear. In germline, CDR1 is SEHNR, CDR2 FQNEAQ (reference sequence). This CDR3 is built from 13 residues. The ends were cut back, 2 bases at V and 8 bases at J, with 12 bases in the middle. The CDR3 protein is CASSLLDGLGYTF. The CDR3 DNA is TGTGCCAGCAGCTTACTCGACGGCCTGGGCTACACCTTC.

The rearrangement links TRBV9 to TRBJ2-6, with 8 bases aligning to TRBD2. The CDR3 runs to 17 residues. V trimming: 0 bases; J trimming: 4 bases; junction bases outside the gene matches: 6. Germline CDR1 and CDR2: SGDLS and YYNGEE. The CDR3 DNA sequence: TGTGCCAGCAGCGTAGGGGCAGCGGGGGACGGGGCCAACGTCCTGACTTTC. Translated, it gives CASSVGAAGDGANVLTF. Full variable domain (remainder filled in from reference TRBV9 and TRBJ2-6): DSGVTQTPKHLITATGQRVTLRCSPRSGDLSVYWYQQSLDQGLQFLIQYYNGEERAKGNILERFSAQQFPDLHSELNLSSLELGDSALYFCASSVGAAGDGANVLTFGAGSRLTVL.

V and J are TRBV7-9 and TRBJ2-1; D is possibly TRBD2 (6 bases). The CDR3 loop spans 15 amino acids. The V end lost 5 bases, the J end lost 5 bases, and 16 bases lay between the germline ends. Germline lookup yields CDR1 SEHNR and CDR2 FQNEAQ (reference sequence). The CDR3 is CASSPAGTANNEQFF. The CDR3 DNA follows: TGTGCCAGCAGCCCCGCCGGGACTGCTAACAATGAGCAGTTCTTC.

This chain's CDR3 is CASSSTSGKRGQPQHF. CDR3 sequence (DNA): TGTGCCAGCAGCTCGACCTCGGGGAAGCGGGGCCAGCCCCAGCATTTT. The chain recombines TRBV7-8 with TRBJ1-5; TRBD1 is a possible D gene (5 bases). V shed 4 bases and J shed 7 bases, with 20 bases lying between them. This CDR3 is built from 16 residues. From germline, CDR1 is SGHVS and CDR2 FQNEAQ.

This clone has only one observation. The chain recombines TRBV16 with TRBJ1-1; 7 nucleotides agree with TRBD1. V trimming: 4 bases; J trimming: 8 bases; junction bases outside the gene matches: 10. In germline, CDR1 is KGHSY, CDR2 FQNENV. CDR3 length: 14 amino acids. DNA of the CDR3: TGTGCCAGCAGCCGCCCCGACCAGGGGGAAGAAGCTTTCTTT. It yields the protein CASSRPDQGEEAFF.

This chain uses TRBV5-1 with TRBJ1-1, with a possible D match to TRBD1 (6 bases). The CDR3 is made up of 14 amino acids. V shed 4 bases and J shed 5 bases, with 15 bases lying between them. Germline CDR1 reads SGHRS; CDR2 reads YFSETQ. CDR3: CASSQDSAGTEAFF. CDR3 in DNA: TGCGCCAGCAGCCAGGACAGCGCGGGGACTGAAGCTTTCTTT.

The rearrangement uses TRBV18 and TRBJ2-2; TRBD1 matches at 10 bases. Germline assignment: CDR1 KGHSH and CDR2 LQKENI. With 6 bases clipped from V and 4 bases from J, the junction kept 5 bases outside the gene matches. CDR3 length: 15 amino acids. Written as DNA, the CDR3 is TGTGCCAGCTCGCCCCGACAGGGGGCCACCGGGGAGCTGTTTTTT. Protein sequence: CASSPRQGATGELFF.

The CDR3 sequence is CASSLTPDRDYGYTF. The DNA of the CDR3 is TGTGCCAGCAGCCTTACCCCCGACAGGGACTATGGCTACACCTTC. V usage is TRBV7-3 and J usage is TRBJ1-2; 7 bases fit TRBD1. V trimming: 5 bases; J trimming: 3 bases; junction bases outside the gene matches: 9. This CDR3 has 15 amino acids. The germline CDR1 and CDR2 sequences are SGHTA and FQGTGA.

The V call is TRBV30, the J call TRBJ2-5; weak D call: TRBD1 (6 bases). V was cut by 3 bases and J by 4 bases, with 9 bases left in between. The CDR3 is made up of 12 amino acids. The germline gives CDR1 GTSNPN, CDR2 SVGIG (reference sequence). CDR3 sequence reads: CAWSGQIETQYF. The CDR3 DNA is TGTGCCTGGAGCGGACAGATAGAGACCCAGTACTTC.

The chain combines TRBV5-6 with TRBJ2-4; maybe TRBD2 (6 bases). CDR1 is SGHDT and CDR2 is YYEEEE in the germline V gene. This CDR3 is 14 amino acids long. Trimming left V 4 bases short and J 8 bases short, with 16 bases between. CDR3 bases: TGTGCCAGCAGCCCCTCGACAGCGGGCCACATTCAGTACTTC. As protein: CASSPSTAGHIQYF.

The count of this clone is one. This rearrangement joins TRBV9 to TRBJ1-2, with D perhaps matching TRBD1 (5 bases). The CDR3 contains 14 residues. Looked up from germline, CDR1 is SGDLS and CDR2 is YYNGEE. The V gene lost 3 bases and the J gene lost 8 bases, with 17 bases spanning the gap. The chain's CDR3 is CASSARTQGSGYTF. CDR3 nucleotide sequence: TGTGCCAGCAGCGCCCGGACCCAGGGCTCGGGCTACACCTTC. The variable domain in full, with the rest retrieved from reference TRBV9 and TRBJ1-2, is DSGVTQTPKHLITATGQRVTLRCSPRSGDLSVYWYQQSLDQGLQFLIQYYNGEERAKGNILERFSAQQFPDLHSELNLSSLELGDSALYFCASSARTQGSGYTFGSGTRLTVV.